The source of this T cell receptor beta chain is a study of long-term antiretroviral therapy in people with HIV. About the research overall: First collections came about a decade before the 2015 immediate-ART recommendation.

Findings of the study overall: Post-ART samples showed increased diversity that remained below transplant donor control levels.

Trimming left V 8 bases short and J 10 bases short, with 15 bases between. Germline CDR1 and CDR2: SNHLY and FYNNEI. The CDR3 loop spans 12 amino acids. Of note for this clone: Antigen unknown.

At minimum, one pre-ART and two post-ART PBMC samples were obtained from each donor. Treatment locations for all participants with HIV were in the United States. At the survey level, the v3.0 immunoSEQ assay was run. Sequenced by immunoSEQ multiplex PCR; TCRdb stores in-frame clones only, minus some. In the table there are fewer than 30,000 clones, 81% of which are singletons. Material: unsorted PBMCs, obtained 4.4 years after starting antiretroviral therapy. This TCR was recovered from a man aged 30 to 39 with HIV. The rearrangement links TRBV2 to TRBJ2-1; a possible D gene is TRBD2 (6 bases). In DNA form, the CDR3 reads TGTGCCAGCGGGGACTCCCTCGGGGAGCAGTTCTTC. This gives the protein CASGDSLGEQFF.